The source of this T cell receptor (beta chain) is a study of T-cell reconstitution after alpha-beta-depleted transplantation in children. TCRbeta library preparation incorporated unique molecular identifiers. One entry per CDR3 protein results from TCRdb running MiXCR on the PCR reads. The sample shows over 550,000 distinct CDR3 sequences, approximately 10% of them seen only once. The receptor comes from a human donor who donated a stem cell graft to a child with acute myeloid leukemia. Sequencing used PBMCs from the stem cell graft donor, obtained from the stem cell graft.

For the CDR3, the DNA is TGTGCCAGCAGCTTGACGGGCCTCTACAATGAGCAGTTCTTC. It codes for CASSLTGLYNEQFF. The chain joins TRBV7-2 to TRBJ2-1; D remains unclear. Germline V gene sequence: CDR1 SGHTA, CDR2 FQGNSA. The CDR3 extends over 14 amino acids. V shed 3 bases and J shed 3 bases, with 9 bases lying between them.